The 10 T cell receptor beta chains reported below all come from one sample, sequenced in a study of cytomegalovirus exposure and HLA in healthy donors. Using immunoSEQ multiplex PCR, the repertoire was profiled, and TCRdb retains in-frame clones only, with some absent. Of about 190,000 clones listed, 84% are singletons. Sequenced material: PBMCs. Receptor source: a man between 18 and 35 years old in good health and CMV-seropositive.

This clone has just a few counts. The rearrangement links TRBV6-5 to TRBJ2-1, with D maybe TRBD2 (6 bases). This CDR3 contains 15 residues. The germline V gene encodes CDR1 MNHEY and CDR2 SVGAGI. Between the trimmed V and J ends, which lost 5 bases and 8 bases, there was a span of 19 bases. The CDR3 sequence is CASSLWRRGLDEQFF. The CDR3 DNA reads TGTGCCAGCAGTCTTTGGAGGAGGGGACTTGATGAGCAGTTCTTC.

The rearrangement joins TRBV2 to TRBJ2-7, with D perhaps matching TRBD2 (5 bases). This CDR3 spans 13 amino acids. V dropped 9 bases and J dropped 0 bases, with 12 bases sitting between them. Germline V CDR1 and CDR2: SNHLY, FYNNEI. The CDR3 region is CARQVEGSYEQYF. The DNA of the CDR3 is TGTGCCAGACAAGTAGAGGGCTCCTACGAGCAGTACTTC.

CDR3 loop: CASSLLTGVTGELFF. CDR3 DNA sequence: TGTGCCAGCAGCTTGCTAACAGGGGTGACCGGGGAGCTGTTTTTT. The chain joins TRBV5-6 to TRBJ2-2; TRBD1 aligns across 7 bases. CDR3 size: 15 residues. V trimming: 1 base; J trimming: 5 bases; junction bases outside the gene matches: 5. Germline CDR1 reads SGHDT; CDR2 reads YYEEEE.

This clone was seen only a few times. The CDR3 DNA sequence: TGTGCCAGCAGTCAGATTGGGGGCATAAACTATGGCTACACCTTC. Translation: CASSQIGGINYGYTF. The genes are TRBV27 and TRBJ1-2; tentatively, D is TRBD1 (6 bases). The V and J ends lost 5 bases and 2 bases respectively, with 15 bases between them. The CDR3 sequence is 15 residues long. The germline CDR1 and CDR2 sequences are MNHEY and SMNVEV (reference sequence).

The chain employs TRBV4-1 and TRBJ2-3, with 10 bases matching TRBD2. Germline CDR1 is MGHRA and CDR2 is YSYEKL. Trimming removed 4 bases from V and 3 bases from J; junction bases left unmatched: 4. This CDR3 contains 15 residues. The CDR3 coding sequence is TGCGCCAGCAGCCGGGGAGCGGGAGGGACAGATACGCAGTATTTT. Translated, it gives CASSRGAGGTDTQYF.

The chain joins TRBV2 to TRBJ2-3; D ambiguous. Germline CDR1 and CDR2: SNHLY and FYNNEI. The CDR3 has 15 amino acids. V was cut by 4 bases and J by 3 bases, with 14 bases left in between. The DNA for the CDR3 is TGTGCCAGCAGTGGAAATTACGGGTTTACAGATACGCAGTATTTT. It yields the protein CASSGNYGFTDTQYF.

V gene TRBV9 combines with J gene TRBJ2-3; 9 bases map to TRBD2. The germline V gene encodes CDR1 SGDLS and CDR2 YYNGEE. The junction had 8 bases not matched to a gene; V was cut back by 3 bases and J by 3 bases. The CDR3 has 16 amino acids. CDR3 protein: CASSGGKLAGTDTQYF. In DNA, the CDR3 is TGTGCCAGCAGCGGTGGGAAGCTAGCGGGAACAGATACGCAGTATTTT.

The gene calls are TRBV2 and TRBJ2-7; 7 bases line up with TRBD2. Unmatched junction bases numbered 10, after V lost 7 bases and J lost 1 base. The CDR3 spans 15 residues. CDR1 and CDR2 (germline): SNHLY, FYNNEI. The CDR3 is CASTVLASRSYEQYF. For the CDR3, the DNA is TGTGCCAGCACTGTACTAGCGTCACGGTCCTACGAGCAGTACTTC.

The chain combines TRBV5-4 with TRBJ1-3, with D possibly matching TRBD1 (5 bases). There are 12 residues in the CDR3. CDR1 is SGHNT, CDR2 YYREEE, per germline (reference sequence). V lost 4 bases and J 4 bases, leaving 6 bases between the germline ends. The CDR3 coding sequence is TGTGCCAGCAGCCGGGGGGGAAACACCATATATTTT. Its protein product is CASSRGGNTIYF.

The chain employs TRBV29-1 and TRBJ2-7, with D possibly being TRBD1 (5 bases). The CDR3 runs to 10 residues. The V end lost 6 bases, the J end lost 8 bases, and 11 bases lay between the germline ends. Germline V CDR1 and CDR2: SQVTM, ANQGSEA. The CDR3 region is CSVKDSQQYF. The CDR3, as DNA: TGCAGCGTAAAAGACAGTCAGCAGTACTTC.